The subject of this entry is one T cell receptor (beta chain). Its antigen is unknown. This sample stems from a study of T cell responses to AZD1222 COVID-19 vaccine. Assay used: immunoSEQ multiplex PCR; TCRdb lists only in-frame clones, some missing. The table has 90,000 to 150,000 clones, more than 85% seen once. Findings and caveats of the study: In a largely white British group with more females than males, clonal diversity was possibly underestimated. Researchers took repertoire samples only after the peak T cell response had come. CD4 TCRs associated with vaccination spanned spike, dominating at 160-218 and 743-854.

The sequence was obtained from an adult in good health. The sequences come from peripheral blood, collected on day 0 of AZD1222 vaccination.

CDR3: CASSFFLGAREKLFF. The CDR3 bases are TGTGCCAGCAGTTTTTTCCTAGGGGCGCGGGAAAAACTGTTTTTT. The J gene is TRBJ1-4, the V gene TRBV28, with D possibly TRBD1 on 5 matching bases. Trimming took off 3 bases at V and 8 bases at J, with 16 bases between the two ends. Germline CDR1 reads MDHEN; CDR2 reads SYDVKM. The CDR3 is 15 residues long.